These 2 T cell receptor beta chains originate from one sample sequenced in a study of cytotoxic CD8 clonotypes in ibrutinib-treated CLL. Profiled with immunoSEQ multiplex PCR; TCRdb holds only in-frame clones, not every one. The table lists some 200,000 clones, roughly three quarters of them singletons, with roughly 5.8% in the top ten. The sequences come from PBMCs, collected after 12 months of ibrutinib treatment. These receptors all stem from a human donor with chronic lymphocytic leukemia.

This chain connects TRBV9 to TRBJ2-6, with D possibly being TRBD1 (5 bases). This CDR3 comprises 17 residues. CDR1 SGDLS and CDR2 YYNGEE come from the germline V gene. The germline V and J ends were trimmed by 3 bases and 2 bases, with 15 bases remaining between them. The CDR3 loop reads CASSEDKQVPGANVLTF. The DNA of the CDR3 is TGTGCCAGCAGCGAAGATAAACAGGTCCCTGGGGCCAACGTCCTGACTTTC.

The chain couples TRBV7-2 to TRBJ2-1; unclear D gene. Germline-derived CDR1 and CDR2 are SGHTA and FQGNSA. CDR3 length: 13 residues. V dropped 1 base and J dropped 7 bases, with 8 bases sitting between them. The CDR3 DNA sequence: TGTGCCAGCAGCTTAGGCCGGTCAAATGAGCAGTTCTTC. As protein: CASSLGRSNEQFF. The variable domain in full, completed from reference TRBV7-2 and TRBJ2-1, reads GAGVSQSPSNKVTEKGKDVELRCDPISGHTALYWYRQSLGQGLEFLIYFQGNSAPDKSGLPSDRFSAERTGGSVSTLTIQRTQQEDSAVYLCASSLGRSNEQFFGPGTRLTVL.